The 2 T cell receptor beta chains presented below share a single source sample, sequenced in a study of T-cell reconstitution after alpha-beta-depleted transplantation in children. Researchers prepared the TCRbeta library using unique molecular identifiers, the study reports. Via MiXCR, TCRdb re-called the PCR reads, giving one row per CDR3 protein. The sample records around 450,000 distinct CDR3 sequences, roughly 17% being singletons. This sample comprised PBMCs, mostly from graft donor cells, obtained 360 days after TCRalphabeta/CD19-depleted stem cell transplant. Receptors were obtained from a boy under two years old who had a stem cell transplant for Wiskott-Aldrich syndrome, so the T cells may come from the graft donor.

The sample holds a few counts of this clonotype. One end of the junction does not line up with germline, which may come from a read error. This chain joins TRBV13 and TRBJ2-1, with TRBD2 as a possible D gene (5 bases). The CDR3 contains 15 residues. Germline CDR1 PRHDT, CDR2 FYEKMQ (reference sequence). The DNA for the CDR3 is TGTGCCAGCACCGAGGTGGGGAGCTCCCACAATGAGCAGTTCTTC. Translating gives CASTEVGSSHNEQFF.

The CDR3 is CASSRGNEETQYF. Here the CDR3 DNA reads TGTGCCAGCAGCCGAGGCAATGAAGAGACCCAGTACTTC. The genes are TRBV7-2 and TRBJ2-5, with D unresolved. The CDR3 covers 13 residues. CDR1 SGHTA and CDR2 FQGNSA come from the germline V gene. Trimming took 5 bases from V and 3 from J, leaving 10 bases between them.